The 31 T cell receptor beta chains in this list originate from one sample, sequenced in a study of T cell responses to AZD1222 COVID-19 vaccine (dated by TCRdb to the early 2020s). Reading the label with the study, this specimen's time point is: about 28 days (+/-7) after the second vaccine dose. The library was made by the immunoSEQ multiplex PCR assay. Held by TCRdb, this immuneACCESS table contains in-frame sequences only and omits some clones. Under half of the omission traces to an unresolved V gene where checked; the cause of the rest is unknown. The sample profile shows roughly 200,000 clones; more than 85% of them were found once. Of the sample, 1.7% falls within the top ten clones. Sequences were derived from peripheral blood, sampled 28 days after the second AZD1222 dose. These receptors were obtained from an adult who received the AZD1222 COVID-19 vaccine.

CDR3 nucleotide sequence: TGTGCCAGCAGCTTAGATCTGGTCAGGAGTTCACCCCTCCACTTT. Protein: CASSLDLVRSSPLHF. The chain is built from TRBV11-2 and TRBJ1-6; D call uncertain. Germline V CDR1 and CDR2: SGHAT, FQNNGV. There are 15 residues in the CDR3. V shed 0 bases and J shed 9 bases, with 12 bases lying between them.

The V and J genes are TRBV3-1 (or the pseudogene TRBV3-2) and TRBJ1-4; D is uncertain. With 3 bases removed from V and 7 bases from J, the gap between germline ends came to 12 bases. The CDR3 has 14 residues. Germline loops: CDR1 LGHDT, CDR2 YNNKEL (reference sequence). The CDR3, as DNA: TGTGCCAGCAGCCAGAGTCACAGCACTGAAAAACTGTTTTTT. Translation: CASSQSHSTEKLFF.

CDR3 sequence reads: CASSEAVGGGQPQHF. CDR3 coding DNA: TGTGCCAGCAGTGAAGCCGTGGGGGGCGGGCAGCCCCAGCATTTT. This sequence joins TRBV2 and TRBJ1-5; weak D call: TRBD1 (6 bases). Deletions cut 0 bases from V and 7 bases from J, with 13 bases between. This CDR3 spans 15 amino acids. Germline V gene lookup returns CDR1 SNHLY and CDR2 FYNNEI.

This clone was observed a handful of times. This CDR3 reads CSVGGQGEGGYTF. The CDR3, as DNA: TGCAGCGTTGGGGGACAGGGTGAGGGTGGCTACACCTTC. J is TRBJ1-2 and V is TRBV29-1, with 9 nucleotides matching TRBD1. CDR1 and CDR2 (germline): SQVTM, ANQGSEA. The CDR3 is 13 amino acids. V trimming: 4 bases; J trimming: 7 bases; junction bases outside the gene matches: 7.

The chain recombines TRBV6-2 or TRBV6-3 with TRBJ2-4; a weak D match, TRBD1 (5 bases). CDR1 and CDR2 from the germline V gene are MNHEY and SVGEGT. CDR3 length: 11 residues. V lost 5 bases, J lost 8 bases, and 7 bases lay in between. The CDR3, as DNA: TGTGCCAGCAGTGACAGAGACATTCAGTACTTC. Translated, it gives CASSDRDIQYF.

This clone came up once. The J gene is TRBJ1-1, the V gene TRBV28; possibly TRBD1 for D (5 bases). The CDR3 is 14 amino acids. The germline gives CDR1 MDHEN, CDR2 SYDVKM. V dropped 5 bases and J dropped 6 bases, with 16 bases sitting between them. CDR3 protein: CASSPHVGGPEAFF. The CDR3 nucleotides are TGTGCCAGCAGTCCGCATGTTGGGGGTCCTGAAGCTTTCTTT.

The chain has TRBV5-6 and TRBJ1-5; TRBD1 matches 10 bases. The V gene's germline CDR1 is SGHDT and CDR2 YYEEEE. The CDR3 runs 16 residues. V shed 4 bases, J shed 6 bases, and the junction held 10 bases outside the gene matches. DNA of the CDR3: TGTGCCAGCAGCGGGGGACAGGGGATGAGGAGTCAGCCCCAGCATTTT. Protein sequence: CASSGGQGMRSQPQHF.

The rearrangement uses TRBV5-1 and TRBJ1-1; D is undetermined. The CDR3 consists of 15 residues. Deletions cut 2 bases from V and 1 base from J, with 12 bases between. Germline V gives CDR1 SGHRS, CDR2 YFSETQ. CDR3 in amino acids: CASSFLGWPNTEAFF. For the CDR3, the DNA is TGCGCCAGCAGCTTCCTTGGGTGGCCGAACACTGAAGCTTTCTTT.

V gene TRBV7-2 combines with J gene TRBJ2-3; 11 nucleotides align to TRBD2. The V segment lost 1 base and the J segment 2 bases; nucleotides outside the gene matches: 8. The germline V gene encodes CDR1 SGHTA and CDR2 FQGNSA. The CDR3 loop spans 18 amino acids. CDR3 amino acids: CASSLGGLAGGYTDTQYF. CDR3 DNA: TGTGCCAGCAGCTTAGGTGGGCTAGCGGGGGGATACACAGATACGCAGTATTTT.

The V call is TRBV7-9, the J call TRBJ2-5; D may be TRBD1 (7 bases). The CDR3 contains 16 residues. Germline values: CDR1 SEHNR, CDR2 FQNEAQ (reference sequence). V was trimmed by 8 bases and J by 0 bases, leaving 19 bases between them. CDR3 in DNA: TGTGCCAGCCGCCGGGGGACAGTTCTGTACCAAGAGACCCAGTACTTC. Its translation is CASRRGTVLYQETQYF. Full variable domain (rest looked up from reference TRBV7-9 and TRBJ2-5): DTGVSQNPRHKITKRGQNVTFRCDPISEHNRLYWYRQTLGQGPEFLTYFQNEAQLEKSRLLSDRFSAERPKGSFSTLEIQRTEQGDSAMYLCASRRGTVLYQETQYFGPGTRLLVL.

This chain links TRBV3-1 (or the pseudogene TRBV3-2) with TRBJ1-6; D not certain. CDR1 is LGHDT and CDR2 is YNNKEL in the germline V gene (reference sequence). CDR3 length: 18 amino acids. The V end was cut by 4 bases, the J end by 0 bases, with 16 bases between. CDR3 coding DNA: TGTGCCAGCAGCCGGATAGGGCCGAGGAGCTCCTATAATTCACCCCTCCACTTT. Its protein is CASSRIGPRSSYNSPLHF.

This clone is a singleton in its sample. The chain has TRBV19 and TRBJ1-2, with TRBD1 identical over 7 bases. CDR3 length: 15 amino acids. The V segment lost 1 base and the J segment 10 bases; nucleotides outside the gene matches: 12. Germline lookup yields CDR1 LNHDA and CDR2 SQIVND (reference sequence). CDR3 region: CASSIVHDREGDYTF. CDR3 nucleotides: TGTGCCAGTAGTATAGTTCACGACAGGGAAGGAGACTACACCTTC. Together with reference TRBV19 and TRBJ1-2, the CDR3 gives the full variable domain: DGGITQSPKYLFRKEGQNVTLSCEQNLNHDAMYWYRQDPGQGLRLIYYSQIVNDFQKGDIAEGYSVSREKKESFPLTVTSAQKNPTAFYLCASSIVHDREGDYTFGSGTRLTVV.

This clone has a single count. V gene TRBV4-1 combines with J gene TRBJ2-5; perhaps TRBD1 as D (6 bases). This CDR3 spans 15 amino acids. Germline assignment: CDR1 MGHRA and CDR2 YSYEKL. V lost 3 bases and J lost 4, with 15 bases in between. The CDR3 spells CASSHRPARGETQYF. CDR3 DNA sequence: TGCGCCAGCAGCCACAGACCGGCCAGGGGAGAGACCCAGTACTTC.

V usage is TRBV3-1 (or the pseudogene TRBV3-2) and J usage is TRBJ2-1; 10 positions match TRBD1. J gave up 0 bases and V 8 bases, and 13 bases lay outside the gene matches. Germline CDR1 and CDR2: LGHDT and YNNKEL (reference sequence). This CDR3 has 18 residues. The CDR3 protein is CASPRDRGRPRSYNEQFF. CDR3 bases: TGTGCCAGCCCTCGGGACAGGGGCCGGCCGCGCTCCTACAATGAGCAGTTCTTC.

The chain combines TRBV6-5 with TRBJ1-2, with 11 bases matching TRBD1. J was trimmed by 7 bases and V by 9 bases; bases with no gene match: 13. Germline CDR1 MNHEY, CDR2 SVGAGI. The CDR3 has 15 residues. CDR3 bases: TGTGCCAGTAGGCCCACCGGGACAGGGGGAAGTGGCTACACCTTC. Encoded protein: CASRPTGTGGSGYTF.

The rearrangement uses TRBV7-2 and TRBJ2-5; D gene ambiguous. In germline, CDR1 is SGHTA, CDR2 FQGNSA. The CDR3 is 12 amino acids. V lost 1 base, J lost 1 base, and 1 base lay in between. As DNA, the CDR3 is TGTGCCAGCAGCTTAGTCCAAGAGACCCAGTACTTC. Protein: CASSLVQETQYF.

The rearrangement links TRBV6-1 to TRBJ2-3; D call uncertain. The CDR3 is 12 residues long. The germline gives CDR1 MNHNS, CDR2 SASEGT. V dropped 3 bases and J dropped 5 bases, with 6 bases sitting between them. DNA of the CDR3: TGTGCCAGCAGTGATCACCGAGATACGCAGTATTTT. This gives the protein CASSDHRDTQYF.

The chain uses TRBV2 and TRBJ2-1, with TRBD2 matching over 12 bases. Germline CDR1 is SNHLY and CDR2 is FYNNEI. The CDR3 has 15 residues. The V segment lost 4 bases and the J segment 7 bases; nucleotides outside the gene matches: 5. The CDR3, as DNA: TGTGCCAGCAGTGTGAGAGGACTAGCGGGGAATGAGCAGTTCTTC. Its translation: CASSVRGLAGNEQFF.

V is TRBV18 and J is TRBJ1-3, with TRBD1 matching 7 bases. The ends lost 6 bases at V and 0 bases at J; junction bases unmatched: 8. The CDR3 covers 16 residues. CDR1 and CDR2 (germline): KGHSH, LQKENI. In nucleotides, the CDR3 is TGTGCCAGCTCCCGACAGGGCTCGACCTCTGGAAACACCATATATTTT. This gives the protein CASSRQGSTSGNTIYF.

The gene calls are TRBV7-2 and TRBJ2-2; D call uncertain. Germline V gene sequence: CDR1 SGHTA, CDR2 FQGNSA. This CDR3 region has 16 residues. V was trimmed by 3 bases and J by 2 bases, leaving 13 bases between them. CDR3 loop: CASSFDGRVNTGELFF. The CDR3 DNA is TGTGCCAGCAGCTTTGATGGAAGGGTCAACACCGGGGAGCTGTTTTTT. The full variable domain, in which reference TRBV7-2 and TRBJ2-2 provide the parts outside the CDR3, is GAGVSQSPSNKVTEKGKDVELRCDPISGHTALYWYRQSLGQGLEFLIYFQGNSAPDKSGLPSDRFSAERTGGSVSTLTIQRTQQEDSAVYLCASSFDGRVNTGELFFGEGSRLTVL.

In its sample, this clone was seen once. The rearrangement links TRBV24-1 to TRBJ2-3, with D possibly matching TRBD1 (6 bases). V was pared by 3 bases and J by 2 bases, with 14 bases between. The V gene's germline CDR1 is KGHDR and CDR2 SFDVKD. The CDR3 runs to 16 residues. The DNA of the CDR3 is TGTGCCACCAGTGATCCTGCACAGGGCCCCACAGATACGCAGTATTTT. As protein: CATSDPAQGPTDTQYF.

The chain couples TRBV3-1 (or the pseudogene TRBV3-2) to TRBJ2-2; D perhaps matches TRBD2 (6 bases). The length of the CDR3 is 17 residues. V was pared by 1 base and J by 5 bases, with 17 bases between. From germline, CDR1 is LGHDT and CDR2 YNNKEL (reference sequence). Here the CDR3 DNA reads TGTGCCAGCAGCCAAGGGAGGGGCCCTGGGAGAACCGGGGAGCTGTTTTTT. It is translated as CASSQGRGPGRTGELFF.

The genes are TRBV7-2 and TRBJ1-6, with D uncertain. CDR1 and CDR2 (germline): SGHTA, FQGNSA. V lost 3 bases to trimming and J lost 0 bases, with 6 bases between them. This CDR3 region has 15 residues. CDR3 nucleotide sequence: TGTGCCAGCAGCTTTTCGAGCTCCTATAATTCACCCCTCCACTTT. Translation: CASSFSSSYNSPLHF.

The J gene is TRBJ2-1, the V gene TRBV7-2, with TRBD2 as a possible D gene (7 bases). Germline V gene lookup returns CDR1 SGHTA and CDR2 FQGNSA. This CDR3 comprises 14 residues. V was clipped by 6 bases and J by 5 bases, with 14 bases between them. The DNA for the CDR3 is TGTGCCAGCAGACATAGGGGGGGAAACAATGAGCAGTTCTTC. Its protein product is CASRHRGGNNEQFF.

DNA for the CDR3: TGTGCCAGCAGCGTCGGAGACCCGAGCATGCAGTATTTT. Encoded protein: CASSVGDPSMQYF. V gene TRBV9 combines with J gene TRBJ2-3; no firm D call. In germline, CDR1 is SGDLS, CDR2 YYNGEE. The CDR3 is 13 amino acids. The V gene lost 2 bases and the J gene lost 11 bases, with 15 bases spanning the gap.

This clone was found once. This chain connects TRBV28 to TRBJ2-7, with D unresolved. Germline V gene data show CDR1 as MDHEN and CDR2 as SYDVKM. V shed 4 bases and J shed 7 bases, with 11 bases lying between them. The CDR3 sequence is 12 residues long. The CDR3, as DNA: TGTGCCAGCAGTTCGGGTGCTCGGGAGCAGTACTTC. It is translated as CASSSGAREQYF.

The gene calls are TRBV19 and TRBJ1-1, with D tentatively TRBD1 (5 bases). V shed 7 bases and J shed 4 bases, with 19 bases lying between them. Germline CDR1 is LNHDA and CDR2 is SQIVND (reference sequence). The CDR3 is 15 residues long. CDR3 nucleotides: TGTGCCAGTACTTATGGAAGGGGAGTGGTCACTGAAGCTTTCTTT. This codes for CASTYGRGVVTEAFF.

The genes are TRBV5-5 and TRBJ1-4, with 8 bases matching TRBD1. The germline CDR1 and CDR2 sequences are SGHKS and YYEKEE (reference sequence). V was pared by 4 bases and J by 7 bases, with 6 bases of the junction left unmatched. The CDR3 totals 14 residues. This chain's CDR3 is CASSTGTGGEKLFF. The CDR3 DNA follows: TGTGCCAGCAGCACTGGGACAGGAGGTGAAAAACTGTTTTTT.

This sequence joins TRBV30 and TRBJ1-5; D not resolved. The CDR3 totals 13 residues. The germline V gene encodes CDR1 GTSNPN and CDR2 SVGIG (reference sequence). V was pared by 0 bases and J by 6 bases, with 9 bases between. The CDR3 loop reads CAWSVHQVQPQHF. CDR3 DNA: TGTGCCTGGAGTGTACATCAAGTTCAGCCCCAGCATTTT.

The chain combines TRBV5-1 with TRBJ2-1; a possible D gene is TRBD2 (7 bases). The ends were cut back, 6 bases at V and 5 bases at J, with 21 bases in the middle. Germline V gives CDR1 SGHRS, CDR2 YFSETQ. The CDR3 sequence is 16 residues long. As DNA, the CDR3 is TGCGCCAGCAACCCAAAGGGGGGGACTACCAACAATGAGCAGTTCTTC. This translates into CASNPKGGTTNNEQFF.

The J gene is TRBJ1-5, the V gene TRBV6-5, with 7 bases that match TRBD1. V shed 3 bases and J 3 bases; nucleotides not matched to a gene: 2. CDR3 length: 14 residues. CDR1 and CDR2 (germline): MNHEY, SVGAGI. DNA for the CDR3: TGTGCCAGCAGTTATACAGGGGACAATCAGCCCCAGCATTTT. The encoded protein is CASSYTGDNQPQHF.